This T cell receptor (beta chain) was captured by sequencing in a study of blood T cell repertoires in COVID-19. Some clones are missing from TCRdb's copy, which holds only in-frame ones; the method was immunoSEQ multiplex PCR. The repertoire holds 120,000 to 150,000 clones, about nine tenths seen once, with around 26% in the top ten. This CDR3 spans 12 amino acids. V lost 5 bases, J lost 3 bases, and 0 bases stayed unmatched. Germline V CDR1 and CDR2: LNHNV, YYDKDF (reference sequence). The V gene is TRBV15, the J gene TRBJ2-7, with 8 bases identical to TRBD1. The clonotype was recovered from a human donor in a cohort sampled during active COVID-19. The sequencing sample was made of peripheral blood. The CDR3 is CATSGQGYEQYF. The CDR3 DNA is TGTGCCACCAGCGGACAGGGCTACGAGCAGTACTTC.